This entry is about one TCR beta chain. Its target antigen remains unknown. Base qualities are not provided; no much larger clone lies one nucleotide away. This record comes from a study of blood T cell repertoires in COVID-19 (dated by TCRdb to the early 2020s). The study in broad terms: Samples from collaborators originated in the United States, Italy and Spain and spanned both the acute and convalescent phases of COVID-19. The material from the prospective study consisted of cDNA or gDNA derived from T cells, B-cell-depleted T cells, or PBMCs. The dataset comprised deeply sampled blood TCRbeta repertoires from subjects exposed to, actively infected with, or recovered from COVID-19. The repertoires were released in a freely available public database meant as a resource for research on the immune response to SARS-CoV-2. Samples came from the ongoing ImmuneRACE study (first 160 participants) plus 1,254 subjects from 6 global collaborators. The sample metadata nearly always contained a de-identified subject ID, COVID-19 status, age in years and sex. Where available, HLA class I and class II types were obtained from metadata supplied by the sample provider rather than from assay-based typing.

The immunoSEQ Assay, a bias-controlled multiplex PCR, was used to amplify TCRbeta CDR3 regions from genomic DNA. In the source study's methods: The number of nucleated cells in each sample was estimated from the amplification of reference gene primers within the assay. To quantify the absolute abundance of each unique TCRbeta CDR3 rearrangement, sequence reads were collapsed and filtered. For each sample, productive Simpson clonality was calculated by taking the square root of Simpson's diversity index across productive rearrangements. The table was pulled from immuneACCESS by TCRdb, which kept in-frame rearrangements only. Such tables lose some clones; where checked, under half of the loss comes from unresolved V genes, and the rest has no known cause. That table furnishes V, J and clone size, whereas the DNA furnished D and trimming. Here the sample has more than 150,000 clones; about 85% occur a single time. The top ten constitute under 2.5% of the sample.

Overall results and qualifications from the work: How much clinical and demographic metadata was included differed by source and by participant, and the metadata was provided uncurated.

Whole blood was collected in K2EDTA tubes by collaborating institutions according to the institutions' own protocols. For TCRbeta analysis, collaborators shipped samples in one of three forms: frozen whole blood, isolated PBMCs, or DNA extracted from either of those sample types. CDR3 length: 15 amino acids, cysteine to phenylalanine. Only the CDR3 DNA stays, 45 bases, in frame from base 1. V is pruned by 6 bases and J by 4 bases, leaving 9 bases of the junction without a gene match. The germline V gene provides CDR1 SNHLY and CDR2 FYNNEI. The origin of this receptor is a man aged 65 to 85 with active or convalescent COVID-19. Recombination joined TRBV2 with TRBJ2-1; TRBD2 aligns with 7 central bases. Input material: peripheral blood. CDR3 reads: CASSPRASGYNEQFF. The nucleotides read TGTGCCAGCAGCCCTCGGGCTAGCGGATACAATGAGCAGTTCTTC.